Each of the 2 T cell receptor beta chains below was sequenced from the same sample in a study of post-analysis software for immune sequencing data. General study points: Five or six TRBV segments, including TRBV5-6, TRBV5-1 and TRBV20-1, were more frequent in patients than controls.

These receptors have no known antigen. cDNA libraries of TCR beta carried unique molecular identifiers. TCRdb called the PCR reads again in MiXCR, with one record for every CDR3 protein. The data show some 370,000 distinct CDR3 sequences, about a third seen once. Sequencing was performed on blood. All receptors come from a girl aged 5 to 17 with multiple sclerosis.

A few counts support this clonotype. The genes are TRBV20-1 and TRBJ2-1, with 7 bases that match TRBD1. After removal of 2 bases from V and 2 bases from J, the junction contained 12 bases not matched to a gene. The CDR3 runs 17 residues. CDR1 and CDR2 from the germline V gene are DFQATT and SNEGSKA (reference sequence). The CDR3 DNA reads TGCAGTGCTAGAACGACAGGGTGGTTTGGGGCCTACAATGAGCAGTTCTTC. Amino acid sequence: CSARTTGWFGAYNEQFF.

This clonotype has more than one count but fewer than ten. The chain employs TRBV20-1 and TRBJ1-1; D uncertain. The CDR3 runs 13 residues. The germline V gene has CDR1 DFQATT and CDR2 SNEGSKA (reference sequence). Trimming took off 3 bases at V and 11 bases at J, with 19 bases between the two ends. The CDR3, as DNA: TGCAGTGCTAGGGTCGATTCCGGTTCGGGGGCTTTCTTT. Amino acid sequence: CSARVDSGSGAFF.